This T cell receptor (beta chain) was identified during a study of T cell responses to AZD1222 COVID-19 vaccine. Overall study results and limits: No repertoire was sampled before or during the peak T cell response, only after it.

Concerning this clone itself: The antigen remains unidentified.

Profiling relied on immunoSEQ multiplex PCR, and the TCRdb table lists in-frame clones only, not all of them. Of tens of thousands of clones in the sample, 79% were seen once. Germline-derived CDR1 and CDR2 are GTSNPN and SVGIG (reference sequence). The CDR3 loop spans 14 amino acids. Trimming took 8 bases from V and 3 from J, leaving 16 bases between them. Material: peripheral blood, obtained on day 0 of MenACWY control vaccination. The origin of this receptor is an adult in good health. The genes are TRBV30 and TRBJ2-2; D is possibly TRBD1 (6 bases). CDR3 bases: TGTGCCGGGATTCTGGGGGCGGACACCGGGGAGCTGTTTTTT. As protein: CAGILGADTGELFF. The variable domain in full, completed from reference TRBV30 and TRBJ2-2, reads SQTIHQWPATLVQPVGSPLSLECTVEGTSNPNLYWYRQAAGRGLQLLFYSVGIGQISSEVPQNLSASRPQDRQFILSSKKLLLSDSGFYLCAGILGADTGELFFGEGSRLTVL.